This T cell receptor beta chain was identified during a study of neurological immune-mediated disorders. The study, taken as a whole, reports: The highest TCR clonal expansion occurred in HTLV-1-associated myelopathy; multiple sclerosis fell below healthy controls.

The authors produced cDNA by 5'RACE using 10-nucleotide random UMIs. TCRdb re-called the 5' RACE reads with MiXCR, one entry per CDR3 protein. The table includes roughly 38,000 distinct CDR3 sequences, over 8.5% detected once. V lost 6 bases, J lost 5 bases, and 13 bases lay in between. The CDR3 consists of 13 residues. Germline V gene data show CDR1 as SNHLY and CDR2 as FYNNEI. Stated time point: technical triplicate 1. By proportion, this clonotype is medium-sized. The antigen is undetermined. The sequencing input was PBMCs. This TCR was recovered from a man in his sixties with HTLV-1-associated myelopathy (HAM/TSP). The rearrangement uses TRBV2 and TRBJ1-2; D not resolved. CDR3 nucleotide sequence: TGTGCCAGCAGCCTCAGGAACAATTATGGCTACACCTTC. Translating it yields CASSLRNNYGYTF.